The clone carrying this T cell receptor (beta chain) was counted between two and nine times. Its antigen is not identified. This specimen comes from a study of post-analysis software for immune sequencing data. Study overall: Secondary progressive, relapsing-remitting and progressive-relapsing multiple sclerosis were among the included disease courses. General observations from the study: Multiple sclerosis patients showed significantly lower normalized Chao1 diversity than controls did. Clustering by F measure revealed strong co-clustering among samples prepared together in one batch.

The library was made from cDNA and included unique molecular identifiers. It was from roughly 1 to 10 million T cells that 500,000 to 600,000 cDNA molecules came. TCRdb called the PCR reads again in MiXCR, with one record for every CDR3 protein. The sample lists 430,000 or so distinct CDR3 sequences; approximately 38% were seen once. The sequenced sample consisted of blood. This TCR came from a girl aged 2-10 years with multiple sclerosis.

The CDR3 is CASSLSGNTGELFF. In nucleotides, the CDR3 is TGTGCCAGCAGCTTATCTGGGAACACCGGGGAGCTGTTTTTT. The chain joins TRBV7-9 to TRBJ2-2; D is uncertain. V was clipped by 2 bases and J by 1 base, with 5 bases between them. There are 14 residues in the CDR3. Per germline, CDR1 SEHNR and CDR2 FQNEAQ (reference sequence).